Here is one T cell receptor (beta chain) with its context. The antigen is not known. The data are from a study of post-analysis software for immune sequencing data. Study-wide points: F measure clustering grouped samples strongly by preparation batch. Normalized Chao1 diversity in multiple sclerosis patients fell significantly below that of controls. About five TRBV segments appeared more often in patients than in controls, and TRBV5-6, TRBV5-1 and TRBV20-1 were among these.

Unique molecular identifiers were present in the TCR beta cDNA libraries. Roughly 500,000 cDNA molecules were obtained per 1 to 10 million input T cells. MiXCR was run by TCRdb on the PCR reads, yielding one entry per CDR3 protein. The table records 750,000 to 950,000 distinct CDR3 sequences, roughly 50% of them present only once. Germline assignment: CDR1 DFQATT and CDR2 SNEGSKA (reference sequence). Trimming took off 0 bases at V and 1 base at J, with 15 bases between the two ends. The CDR3 totals 16 residues. This TCR was sampled from a girl aged 5-17 years with multiple sclerosis. The sequenced material came from blood. The genes are TRBV20-1 and TRBJ2-5; D is unclear. In DNA form, the CDR3 reads TGCAGTGCTAGAGATGTGCAGGCGGTTGTCCAAGAGACCCAGTACTTC. Residues: CSARDVQAVVQETQYF.